This T cell receptor beta chain was obtained from a study of blood T cells in healthy people across ages. This clonotype was seen more than once but under ten times. A sample-barcoded 5' primer and a J-beta primer mix were used in a second PCR of roughly 7 to 12 cycles. Each of the cDNA molecules was tagged by a template-switch adaptor with 12 random nucleotides. TCRdb reanalysed the 5' RACE reads using MiXCR and keeps one entry per CDR3 protein. The table shows about 760,000 distinct CDR3 sequences, with 25% occurring only once. Every sample had a minimum of 6.5 million PBMCs isolated. Total RNA amounts of at least 6 micrograms were extracted per sample. This CDR3 comprises 16 residues. CDR1 and CDR2 (germline): ENHRY, SYGVKD. V lost 0 bases and J lost 0; bases outside the gene matches: 5. The sample also formed part of further work on T cells of mothers and their children.

The clonotype originates from a boy between 10 and 17 years old in good health. The V call is TRBV10-3, the J call TRBJ2-7; the match to TRBD1 covers 7 bases. The specimen sequenced was blood. CDR3 protein: CAISESYRDSSYEQYF. CDR3 nucleotides: TGTGCCATCAGTGAGTCTTACCGGGACAGCTCCTACGAGCAGTACTTC.